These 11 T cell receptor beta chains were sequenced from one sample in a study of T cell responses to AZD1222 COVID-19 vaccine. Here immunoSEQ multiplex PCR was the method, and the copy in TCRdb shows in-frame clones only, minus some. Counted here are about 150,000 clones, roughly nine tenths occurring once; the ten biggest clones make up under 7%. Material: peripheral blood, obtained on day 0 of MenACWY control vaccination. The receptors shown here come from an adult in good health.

CDR3 protein: CASSQPTTGNTEAFF. The CDR3 DNA follows: TGCGCCAGCAGCCAACCTACGACAGGGAACACTGAAGCTTTCTTT. The V and J genes are TRBV4-1 and TRBJ1-1; D is possibly TRBD1 (6 bases). V lost 2 bases to trimming and J lost 1 base, with 11 bases between them. CDR3 length: 15 amino acids. CDR1 is MGHRA and CDR2 is YSYEKL in the germline V gene.

The CDR3 sequence: CASARVAGELFF. CDR3 coding DNA: TGTGCCAGCGCCAGGGTTGCCGGGGAGCTGTTTTTT. This chain connects TRBV27 to TRBJ2-2; D is perhaps TRBD1 (5 bases). The germline gives CDR1 MNHEY, CDR2 SMNVEV (reference sequence). The CDR3 sequence is 12 residues long. Trimming left V 8 bases short and J 6 bases short, with 10 bases between.

CDR3 loop: CSARDRTEAFF. The CDR3 nucleotides read TGCAGTGCTAGAGATCGAACTGAAGCTTTCTTT. J is TRBJ1-1 and V is TRBV20-1, with unresolved D. Trimming took off 0 bases at V and 5 bases at J, with 4 bases between the two ends. The CDR3 covers 11 residues. From germline, CDR1 is DFQATT and CDR2 SNEGSKA (reference sequence).

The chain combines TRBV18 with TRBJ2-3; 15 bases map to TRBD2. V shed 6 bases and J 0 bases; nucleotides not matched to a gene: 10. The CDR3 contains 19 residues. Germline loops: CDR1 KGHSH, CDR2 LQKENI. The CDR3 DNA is TGTGCCAGCTCGCCCCTGGGACTAGCGGGAGGAGGGAGCACAGATACGCAGTATTTT. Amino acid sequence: CASSPLGLAGGGSTDTQYF. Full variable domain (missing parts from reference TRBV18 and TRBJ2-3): NAGVMQNPRHLVRRRGQEARLRCSPMKGHSHVYWYRQLPEEGLKFMVYLQKENIIDESGMPKERFSAEFPKEGPSILRIQQVVRGDSAAYFCASSPLGLAGGGSTDTQYFGPGTRLTVL.

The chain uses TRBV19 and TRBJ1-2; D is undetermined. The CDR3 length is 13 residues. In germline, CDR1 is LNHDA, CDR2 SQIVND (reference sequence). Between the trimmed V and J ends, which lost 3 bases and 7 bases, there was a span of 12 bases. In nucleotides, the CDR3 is TGTGCCAGTAGTATCGGTTATAGGGTTGGCTACACCTTC. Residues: CASSIGYRVGYTF.

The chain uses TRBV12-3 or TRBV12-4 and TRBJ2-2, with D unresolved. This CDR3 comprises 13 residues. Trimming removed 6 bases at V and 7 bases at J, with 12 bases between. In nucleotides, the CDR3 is TGTGCCAGCAGCCCCGAAGTAGTCGGGGAGCTGTTTTTT. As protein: CASSPEVVGELFF.

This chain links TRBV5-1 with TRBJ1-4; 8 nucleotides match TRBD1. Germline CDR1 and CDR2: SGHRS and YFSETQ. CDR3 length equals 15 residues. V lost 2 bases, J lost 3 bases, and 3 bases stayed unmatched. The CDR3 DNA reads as TGCGCCAGCAGCTTCCAGGGGGCAGCTAATGAAAAACTGTTTTTT. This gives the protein CASSFQGAANEKLFF.

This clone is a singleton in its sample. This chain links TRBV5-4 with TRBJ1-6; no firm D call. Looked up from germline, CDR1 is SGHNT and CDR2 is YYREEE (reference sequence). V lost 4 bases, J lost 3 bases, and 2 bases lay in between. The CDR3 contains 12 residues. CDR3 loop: CASSVYNSPLHF. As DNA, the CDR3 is TGTGCCAGCAGCGTCTATAATTCACCCCTCCACTTT.

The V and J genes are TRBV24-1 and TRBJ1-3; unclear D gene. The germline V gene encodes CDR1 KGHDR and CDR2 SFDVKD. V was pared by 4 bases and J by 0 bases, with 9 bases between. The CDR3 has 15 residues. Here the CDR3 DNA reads TGTGCCACCAGTGAAAGCTCCTTCTCTGGAAACACCATATATTTT. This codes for CATSESSFSGNTIYF.

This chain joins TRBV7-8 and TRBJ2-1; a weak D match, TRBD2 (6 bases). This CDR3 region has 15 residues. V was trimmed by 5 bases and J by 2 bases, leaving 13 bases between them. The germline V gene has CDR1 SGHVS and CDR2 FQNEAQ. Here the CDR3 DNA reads TGTGCCAGCAGCCCCGACCCTAGCGCCTACAATGAGCAGTTCTTC. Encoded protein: CASSPDPSAYNEQFF.

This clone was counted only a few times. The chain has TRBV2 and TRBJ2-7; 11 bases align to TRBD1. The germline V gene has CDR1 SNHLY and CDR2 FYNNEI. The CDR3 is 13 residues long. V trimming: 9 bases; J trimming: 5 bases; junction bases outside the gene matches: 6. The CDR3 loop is CARSGDRGNEQYV. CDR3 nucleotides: TGTGCCAGAAGCGGGGACAGGGGGAACGAGCAGTACGTC.